This is a list of T cell receptor beta chains from one sample in a study of PD-1 blockade in classical Hodgkin lymphoma. Assay: immunoSEQ multiplex PCR; the TCRdb copy retains only in-frame clones and omits some. In the table there are 15,000 or so clones, 55% to 70% of which are singletons. The sequencing here drew on peripheral blood mononuclear cells (PBMCs), taken before the second cycle of nivolumab. These receptors came from a human donor with classical Hodgkin lymphoma. Both conserved end residues are part of each CDR3. The D gene is left open where the match is weak. Clone size is given for some rows only: seen once, a few or many times, or a class if the clone is expanded.

D gene	V gene	clone size	J gene	CDR3 DNA	CDR3 protein
NA	TRBV11-3	NA	TRBJ2-1	TGTGCCAGCAGCTTAGAGGGGAGCCCTCTTTACAATGAGCAGTTCTTC	CASSLEGSPLYNEQFF
TRBD2	TRBV30	few	TRBJ2-3	TGTGCCTGGAGCGGAACTAGCGGATTCACAGATACGCAGTATTTT	CAWSGTSGFTDTQYF
TRBD1	TRBV5-1	NA	TRBJ1-6	TGCGCCAGCAGCTTTCGACAGGGCTCCCATAATTCACCCCTCCACTTT	CASSFRQGSHNSPLHF
TRBD2	TRBV7-2	NA	TRBJ2-3	TGTGCCAGCAGCTTAGGTCTAGCGGACCTCCTGGGAGATACGCAGTATTTT	CASSLGLADLLGDTQYF
NA	TRBV6-6	NA	TRBJ2-7	TGTGCCAGCAGCCCGTCCCTTTCCGAGCAGTACTTC	CASSPSLSEQYF
TRBD2	TRBV4-1	NA	TRBJ2-1	TGCGCCAGCAGCCGGACTAGGAGCTCCTACAATGAGCAGTTCTTC	CASSRTRSSYNEQFF
NA	TRBV27	NA	TRBJ2-5	TGTGCCAGCAGTACCTGGGGACGGAACCAAGAGACCCAGTACTTC	CASSTWGRNQETQYF
TRBD1	TRBV4-1	few	TRBJ1-1	TGCGCCAGCAGCCTCGACAGGGAAGGCACTGAAGCTTTCTTT	CASSLDREGTEAFF
TRBD2	TRBV5-4	NA	TRBJ2-1	TGTGCCAGCAGCCTTGGGACTAGCGCCTACAATGAGCAGTTCTTC	CASSLGTSAYNEQFF
NA	TRBV15	NA	TRBJ2-1	TGTGCCACCATTTCCGGGACGAACAATGAGCAGTTCTTC	CATISGTNNEQFF
NA	TRBV6-5	NA	TRBJ1-5	TGTGCCAGCAGCTACGGGGGGCCCCAGCATTTT	CASSYGGPQHF
NA	TRBV5-8	NA	TRBJ1-5	TGTGCCAGCAGCTTTTCGATCACGGGGGGACAGCCCCAGCATTTT	CASSFSITGGQPQHF
TRBD2	TRBV27	NA	TRBJ2-2	TGTGCCAGCAGGCGACTAGCTCCTGACGGGGAGCTGTTTTTT	CASRRLAPDGELFF
TRBD2	TRBV5-1	NA	TRBJ2-3	TGCGCCAGCAGCTCGGGACTAGTACTCACAGATACGCAGTATTTT	CASSSGLVLTDTQYF
TRBD2	TRBV13	NA	TRBJ2-3	TGTGCCAGCAGCGAGACTAGCGGGAGGTTTGCAGATACGCAGTATTTT	CASSETSGRFADTQYF
TRBD1	TRBV29-1	NA	TRBJ2-7	TGCAGCGCCGAGGGACAGACTTCCTACGAGCAGTACTTC	CSAEGQTSYEQYF
TRBD2	TRBV5-4	NA	TRBJ2-5	TGTGCCTCCTCTCTAGCGGGAGTGGGAGAGACCCAGTACTTC	CASSLAGVGETQYF
NA	TRBV2	NA	TRBJ1-2	TGTGCCAGCAGTGATGTGACTCCCTATGGCTACACCTTC	CASSDVTPYGYTF
NA	TRBV9	few	TRBJ2-3	TGTGCCAGCAGCAACCACGGAGGGGGCCCAGATACGCAGTATTTT	CASSNHGGGPDTQYF
NA	TRBV11-2	once	TRBJ1-2	TGTGCCAGCACGGGATTAGGAAACTATGGCTACACCTTC	CASTGLGNYGYTF
TRBD2	TRBV27	NA	TRBJ2-2	TGTGCCAGCAGACTCCTCTACGGCGGGAGTGGCACCGGGGAGCTGTTTTTT	CASRLLYGGSGTGELFF
TRBD1	TRBV28	NA	TRBJ2-7	TGTGCCAGCAGTGTATGGACAGGGGCCAGCTACGAGCAGTACTTC	CASSVWTGASYEQYF
NA	TRBV7-9	NA	TRBJ1-1	TGTGCCAGCAGCTTATCCATGCATCTTTACTCGAACACTGAAGCTTTCTTT	CASSLSMHLYSNTEAFF
NA	TRBV19	NA	TRBJ2-7	TGTGCCAGTAGTCCTTACGTTGCGGCCCTCGTCTCCTACGAGCAGTACTTC	CASSPYVAALVSYEQYF
NA	TRBV7-9	NA	TRBJ2-7	TGTGCCAGCAGCGCTGGGGGAGTCTCCTACGAGCAGTACTTC	CASSAGGVSYEQYF
NA	TRBV7-4	once	TRBJ2-6	TGTGCCAGCAGCTGGAGGTCCAGCTCACAAAGTCGGGCCAACGTCCTGACTTTC	CASSWRSSSQSRANVLTF